This T cell receptor (beta chain) was sequenced for a study of blood T cells in healthy people across ages. About the research overall: In model experiments, template switching was able to capture about one barcoded beta molecule for every two T cells that were present.

With respect to this clonotype: Its antigen is unknown.

Each sample yielded at least 6 million isolated PBMCs. For the second PCR, which ran for 7 to 11 cycles, a sample-barcoded 5' primer and a J-beta primer mix were used. TCRdb reprocessed the 5' RACE reads with MiXCR, giving one entry per CDR3 protein. The sample includes about 1.4 million distinct CDR3 sequences, around 55% seen only once; the top ten take over 5.5%. This CDR3 is 15 amino acids long. V lost 0 bases, J lost 6 bases, and 14 bases lay in between. Germline V CDR1 and CDR2: WNHNN, SYGVQD (reference sequence). Study conclusions and caveats: Long-lived donors exceeded aged donors in naive CD4+ cells and diversity.

The sequencing input was blood. The sequence derives from a man younger than 30 in good health. The chain couples TRBV10-1 to TRBJ1-2; possibly TRBD1 for D (6 bases). For the CDR3, the DNA is TGCGCCAGCAGTGAGTCGAGGGGGGGAAGGAATGGCTACACCTTC. Protein: CASSESRGGRNGYTF.